The rows below give T cell receptor beta chains drawn from one sample of a study of beta chain features in type 1 diabetes. The protocol was immunoSEQ multiplex PCR, while the TCRdb copy is restricted to in-frame clones and leaves out a portion. The table includes about 150,000 clones, roughly 8% detected once. Sequencing was carried out using central memory CD4+ T cells from blood. The receptor set was obtained from a man aged 18 to 29 with type 1 diabetes. The CDR3 runs from the conserved cysteine through the conserved F or W. The order of the fields is J gene, D gene, V gene, clone size, CDR3 protein, CDR3 DNA. D genes are given only for firm matches. Only some rows state a clone size, as once, few, many or a class for expanded clones.

TRBJ2-6	TRBD1	TRBV7-2	-	CASTRDRVGSGANVLTF	TGTGCCAGCACCCGGGACAGGGTTGGCTCTGGGGCCAACGTCCTGACTTTC
TRBJ2-1	-	TRBV7-2	-	CASSLVLAYNEQFF	TGTGCCAGCAGCTTAGTTCTAGCCTACAATGAGCAGTTCTTC
TRBJ1-2	TRBD1	TRBV19	once	CASNTPPGQGNYGYTF	TGTGCCAGTAATACTCCTCCGGGACAGGGAAATTATGGCTACACCTTC
TRBJ2-4	-	TRBV5-4	few	CASSQPVSGSGKNIQYF	TGTGCCAGCAGCCAGCCCGTTTCCGGGAGTGGCAAAAACATTCAGTACTTC
TRBJ2-7	-	TRBV15	-	CATSSGWDMTYEQYF	TGTGCCACCAGCAGTGGATGGGACATGACTTACGAGCAGTACTTC
TRBJ2-3	TRBD2	TRBV10-3	-	CAITDSPISGGPTDTQYF	TGTGCCATCACCGACAGCCCCATTAGCGGGGGGCCCACAGATACGCAGTATTTT
TRBJ1-1	-	TRBV7-2	few	CASSLDPETEAFF	TGTGCCAGCAGCTTAGACCCAGAAACTGAAGCTTTCTTT
TRBJ2-3	-	TRBV7-2	-	CASSFPPEAQYF	TGTGCCAGCAGCTTTCCCCCAGAAGCGCAGTATTTT
TRBJ2-7	TRBD1	TRBV30	-	CAWGRTGPYEQYF	TGTGCCTGGGGCAGGACAGGGCCCTACGAGCAGTACTTC
TRBJ2-1	-	TRBV25-1	few	CASSPQRESSYNEQFF	TGTGCCAGCAGTCCTCAGAGGGAGAGCTCCTACAATGAGCAGTTCTTC
TRBJ2-1	TRBD1	TRBV5-4	few	CASRRDRVGDEQFF	TGTGCCAGCAGAAGGGACAGGGTAGGTGATGAGCAGTTCTTC
TRBJ2-1	TRBD1	TRBV4-3	few	CASSQEFFGSGGYNEQFF	TGCGCCAGCAGCCAAGAGTTTTTTGGGTCAGGGGGCTACAATGAGCAGTTCTTC
TRBJ1-1	-	TRBV2	-	CASNRKNTEAFF	TGTGCCAGCAACAGAAAGAACACTGAAGCTTTCTTT
TRBJ1-5	TRBD1	TRBV18	few	CASSPETGVNQPQHF	TGTGCCAGCTCACCTGAGACAGGGGTGAATCAGCCCCAGCATTTT
TRBJ2-1	-	TRBV15	many	CATSRTRGSYNEQFF	TGTGCCACCAGCAGAACAAGGGGCTCCTACAATGAGCAGTTCTTC
TRBJ2-1	-	TRBV6-5	-	CASSYSEGYNEQFF	TGTGCCAGCAGTTATAGTGAGGGCTACAATGAGCAGTTCTTC
TRBJ2-7	TRBD1	TRBV28	few	CATRQGHYEQYF	TGTGCCACCAGACAGGGACACTACGAGCAGTACTTC
TRBJ2-3	-	TRBV7-2	-	CASSSPEAGHTDTQYF	TGTGCCAGCAGCTCTCCCGAGGCGGGGCACACAGATACGCAGTATTTT
TRBJ1-2	TRBD1	TRBV27	-	CASKNRGTNYGYTF	TGTGCCAGCAAAAACAGGGGTACTAACTATGGCTACACCTTC
TRBJ1-2	-	TRBV28	-	CATSLRGHGYTF	TGTGCCACCTCTCTCCGCGGCCATGGCTACACCTTC
TRBJ2-3	-	TRBV5-4	many	CASSTGGTSSTDTQYF	TGTGCCAGCAGCACCGGAGGGACTTCTAGCACAGATACGCAGTATTTT
TRBJ2-1	TRBD2	TRBV9	-	CASSVEGLGRGNPYNEQFF	TGTGCCAGCAGCGTAGAGGGTTTGGGGCGGGGGAACCCCTACAATGAGCAGTTCTTC
TRBJ2-2	TRBD1	TRBV27	few	CASRHYWGQQNSNTGELFF	TGTGCCAGCAGGCACTATTGGGGACAGCAGAATTCGAACACCGGGGAGCTGTTTTTT
TRBJ1-1	TRBD1	TRBV19	-	CASFPPGTGNTEAFF	TGTGCCAGTTTTCCCCCCGGGACAGGGAACACTGAAGCTTTCTTT
TRBJ2-3	-	TRBV7-9	many	CASSRGAGDTQYF	TGTGCCAGCAGTCGGGGTGCGGGAGATACGCAGTATTTT
TRBJ2-1	TRBD2	TRBV7-7	few	CASSPSSGANNEQFF	TGTGCCAGCAGCCCCTCTAGCGGGGCCAACAATGAGCAGTTCTTC
TRBJ1-5	TRBD1	TRBV19	-	CASREIPGQGTGNQPQHF	TGTGCCAGCAGAGAGATCCCGGGACAGGGTACAGGCAATCAGCCCCAGCATTTT
TRBJ2-2	TRBD2	TRBV4-1	-	CASSQGGLAGVGTGELFF	TGCGCCAGCAGCCAAGGGGGACTAGCGGGAGTCGGGACCGGGGAGCTGTTTTTT
TRBJ2-3	-	TRBV30	few	CAWSLRSSTDTQYF	TGTGCCTGGAGTCTGAGATCTAGCACAGATACGCAGTATTTT
TRBJ2-5	TRBD2	TRBV15	-	CATRQGTSGGEETQYF	TGTGCCACCCGACAGGGGACTAGCGGGGGGGAAGAGACCCAGTACTTC
TRBJ2-3	TRBD2	TRBV29-1	-	CSVRVLLAGVTDTQYF	TGCAGCGTTCGTGTTCTGTTGGCGGGAGTTACAGATACGCAGTATTTT
TRBJ1-2	TRBD1	TRBV6-5	few	CASSYQGAGTDYGYTF	TGTGCCAGTAGTTACCAGGGGGCGGGGACGGACTATGGCTACACCTTC
TRBJ1-1	TRBD1	TRBV5-1	-	CASSPTGTGDTEAFF	TGCGCCAGCAGCCCGACGGGGACAGGGGATACTGAAGCTTTCTTT
TRBJ1-2	-	TRBV7-2	-	CASSSSVDGYTF	TGTGCCAGCAGCTCTTCCGTAGATGGCTACACCTTC
TRBJ2-3	TRBD2	TRBV15	few	CATSRDLAGGLDTQYF	TGTGCCACCAGCAGAGATCTGGCGGGAGGACTGGATACGCAGTATTTT
TRBJ1-1	TRBD1	TRBV4-2	few	CASSQGWGQVNTEAFF	TGTGCCAGCAGCCAAGGGTGGGGACAGGTGAACACTGAAGCTTTCTTT
TRBJ1-3	-	TRBV9	few	CASSVVGRAGNTIYF	TGTGCCAGCAGCGTAGTGGGCAGGGCTGGAAACACCATATATTTT
TRBJ2-1	-	TRBV12-5	-	CASGLVRDSPSSYNEQFF	TGTGCTAGTGGTTTGGTAAGAGACAGCCCAAGCTCCTACAATGAGCAGTTCTTC
TRBJ2-5	-	TRBV7-2	-	CASSRSNRETQYF	TGTGCCAGCAGCCGTTCGAACAGGGAGACCCAGTACTTC
TRBJ2-5	TRBD1	TRBV4-2	few	CASSQDRGTGGPQETQYF	TGTGCCAGCAGCCAAGATCGCGGGACAGGGGGACCCCAAGAGACCCAGTACTTC
TRBJ2-3	-	TRBV9	few	CASRRELSDTQYF	TGTGCCAGCAGACGGGAGTTGTCAGATACGCAGTATTTT
TRBJ2-2	TRBD2	TRBV9	few	CASSGTSGNTGELFF	TGTGCCAGCAGTGGGACTAGCGGGAACACCGGGGAGCTGTTTTTT
TRBJ2-2	TRBD1	TRBV7-8	few	CASSLVAGGTGELFF	TGTGCCAGCAGCTTAGTGGCAGGGGGCACCGGGGAGCTGTTTTTT
TRBJ2-5	TRBD2	TRBV29-1	few	CSVERGLGTQYF	TGCAGCGTTGAGCGGGGGTTGGGGACCCAGTACTTC
TRBJ2-3	-	TRBV6-1	-	CASSEQGVPDTQYF	TGTGCCAGCAGTGAACAGGGCGTCCCAGATACGCAGTATTTT
TRBJ2-5	TRBD2	TRBV18	-	CASSPPLAGTETQYF	TGTGCCAGCTCACCCCCCCTAGCGGGGACGGAGACCCAGTACTTC
TRBJ2-3	-	TRBV6-6	few	CASSSQGFSSTDTQYF	TGTGCCAGCAGTTCCCAGGGGTTCTCTAGCACAGATACGCAGTATTTT
TRBJ2-5	TRBD1	TRBV18	-	CASSVRTGGQETQYF	TGTGCCAGCTCCGTAAGGACAGGGGGCCAAGAGACCCAGTACTTC
TRBJ2-3	-	TRBV7-9	-	CASSFGTSEDTQYF	TGTGCCAGCAGCTTCGGTACTTCTGAGGATACGCAGTATTTT
TRBJ1-5	-	TRBV19	few	CASARQGMDQPQHF	TGTGCCAGCGCCCGGCAGGGGATGGATCAGCCCCAGCATTTT
TRBJ2-7	TRBD1	TRBV4-3	-	CASSQGPIGTGPHYEQYF	TGCGCCAGCAGCCAAGGTCCAATCGGGACAGGTCCTCACTACGAGCAGTACTTC
TRBJ1-4	-	TRBV20-1	-	CSARDLEKLFF	TGCAGTGCTAGAGATCTGGAAAAACTGTTTTTT
TRBJ2-5	TRBD2	TRBV30	-	CALQWGARGGGQTQYF	TGTGCCCTCCAATGGGGGGCCCGCGGCGGGGGGCAGACCCAGTACTTC
TRBJ1-5	-	TRBV4-1	-	CASSQDPSSGGNQPQHF	TGCGCCAGCAGCCAAGATCCCAGCTCGGGGGGCAATCAGCCCCAGCATTTT
TRBJ1-1	-	TRBV7-9	-	CASSLRGGWTEAFF	TGTGCCAGCAGCTTACGCGGGGGGTGGACTGAAGCTTTCTTT
TRBJ2-1	-	TRBV7-2	-	CASSRSRGEGEQFF	TGTGCCAGCAGCCGCTCAAGGGGGGAGGGTGAGCAGTTCTTC
TRBJ1-5	-	TRBV4-2	-	CASSLRTPGGQGDFSNQPQHF	TGTGCCAGCAGCCTCCGAACCCCGGGTGGCCAGGGCGATTTTAGCAATCAGCCCCAGCATTTT
TRBJ2-5	TRBD2	TRBV7-2	-	CASSFGPGREETQYF	TGTGCCAGCAGCTTCGGACCTGGGAGGGAAGAGACCCAGTACTTC
TRBJ2-2	-	TRBV11-2	-	CASSPTNTGELFF	TGTGCCAGCAGCCCCACGAACACCGGGGAGCTGTTTTTT